The rows below give T cell receptor beta chains drawn from one sample of a study of cytomegalovirus exposure and HLA in healthy donors. Measured with immunoSEQ multiplex PCR; TCRdb has only the in-frame clones, and not every one. The table includes around 140,000 clones, about 74% detected once. The sample taken for sequencing was PBMCs. Source of these receptors: a woman aged 55-75 years in good health and CMV-seronegative. Each CDR3 is given with its conserved first and last residue.

V: TRBV28; CDR3: CASSYGGGAFNEQFF
V: TRBV5-1; CDR3: CASSLAGQGEAFF
V: TRBV19; CDR3: CASIARGTGDTEAFF
V: TRBV19; CDR3: CASSLRTGQGGTYEQYF
V: TRBV5-4; CDR3: CASSLSPRQDGNTIYF
V: TRBV30; CDR3: CASPSGSSYNEQFF
V: TRBV25-1; CDR3: CASVPGGRETQYF
V: TRBV25-1; CDR3: CASSAGLHNSPLHF
V: TRBV18; CDR3: CASSRRSGGNENTEAFF
V: TRBV19; CDR3: CASSSGNQPQHF
V: TRBV5-6; CDR3: CASSLVAASYEQYF
V: TRBV9; CDR3: CASSGPGQGLGANVLTF
V: TRBV2; CDR3: CASSPQGVTATGELFF
V: TRBV6-5; CDR3: CASSRQNTGELFF
V: TRBV28; CDR3: CASSPQGSSTDTQYF
V: TRBV7-9; CDR3: CASSLQAGGPVETQYF
V: TRBV5-1; CDR3: CASSLTTTNEKLFF
V: TRBV25-1; CDR3: CASNTPGLAVDEQFF
V: TRBV7-6; CDR3: CASSQRRNEQFF
V: TRBV5-1; CDR3: CASSSPGVETQYF
V: TRBV6-4; CDR3: CASRGQGHGYTF
V: TRBV5-1; CDR3: CASNPGQGLVGYTF
V: TRBV15; CDR3: CATSRDWAGPAYEQYF
V: TRBV27; CDR3: CASSFWGPTNEKLFF
V: TRBV28; CDR3: CASSSQRPWYNEQFF
V: TRBV28; CDR3: CASKAGLTEAFF
V: TRBV9; CDR3: CASSITSGSLYEQYF
V: TRBV7-3; CDR3: CASSSFGQGDEQYF
V: TRBV5-5; CDR3: CASSATGGGNTQYF
V: TRBV19; CDR3: CASSILTGVSNQPQHF
V: TRBV5-5; CDR3: CASSLIGDTEAFF
V: TRBV19; CDR3: CASHGRITFSYGYTF
V: TRBV6-1; CDR3: CASSLDRTGTDTQYF